This T cell receptor beta chain originates from a study of vaccination effects on CD4 cells after COVID-19. Pools of viral peptides were used by the ViraFEST assay to expand antigen-specific CD4+ T cells ahead of sequencing. Culture lasted 10 days before CD4+ T cell isolation. People in the vaccine group had not been infected with SARS-CoV-2 before, and their nucleocapsid antibodies were negative. Assay: immunoSEQ multiplex PCR; the TCRdb copy retains only in-frame clones and omits some. The sample shows about 41,000 clones, 77% of them seen only once. Regarding this clone: Its target is not known.

The specimen comprised CD4+ T cells from PBMCs cultured with HCoV-NL63 spike peptides, sampled before COVID-19 vaccination. This receptor was identified in a human donor who received a COVID-19 vaccine.

CDR3 in DNA: TGTGCCAGTAGTACCCGCAGCGGTGACCCCTACAATGAGCAGTTCTTC. It translates to CASSTRSGDPYNEQFF. The rearrangement links TRBV19 to TRBJ2-1; the D gene is possibly TRBD2 (5 bases). V was clipped by 4 bases and J by 2 bases, with 15 bases between them. Germline V gene sequence: CDR1 LNHDA, CDR2 SQIVND (reference sequence). This CDR3 contains 16 residues.